This TCR beta chain was sequenced for a study of blood T cell repertoires in COVID-19. This clone came up once. In the original workflow: Estimation of nucleated cell counts relied on the amplification of reference gene primers. Assay: immunoSEQ multiplex PCR; the TCRdb copy retains only in-frame clones and omits some. V, J and clone size were drawn from that table, and D and trimming were deduced from the DNA. The sample shows about 440,000 clones, roughly 88% of them seen only once. Enrolment of Seattle patients took place during active infection, and they were followed longitudinally. Germline lookup yields CDR1 SNHLY and CDR2 FYNNEI. V lost 4 bases, J lost 4 bases, and 16 bases lay in between. The CDR3 loop spans 15 amino acids.

This TCR derives from a woman between 50 and 59 years old with COVID-19, enrolled during active disease. The V call is TRBV2, the J call TRBJ2-5, with a possible D match to TRBD2 (6 bases). The sample taken for sequencing was peripheral blood. CDR3 bases: TGTGCCAGCAGTGCCAAACAAGGGACTCGAGAGACCCAGTACTTC. This sequence encodes CASSAKQGTRETQYF.